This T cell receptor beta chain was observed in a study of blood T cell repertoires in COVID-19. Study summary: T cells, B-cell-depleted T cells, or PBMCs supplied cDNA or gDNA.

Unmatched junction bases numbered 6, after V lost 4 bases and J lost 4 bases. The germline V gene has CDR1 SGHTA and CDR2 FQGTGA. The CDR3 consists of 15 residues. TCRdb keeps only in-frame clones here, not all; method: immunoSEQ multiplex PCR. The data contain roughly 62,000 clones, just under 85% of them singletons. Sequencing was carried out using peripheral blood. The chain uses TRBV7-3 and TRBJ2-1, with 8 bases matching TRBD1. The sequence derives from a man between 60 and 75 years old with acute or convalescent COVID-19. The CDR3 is CASSYDRGAYNEQFF. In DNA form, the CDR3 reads TGTGCCAGCAGCTACGACAGGGGTGCTTACAATGAGCAGTTCTTC. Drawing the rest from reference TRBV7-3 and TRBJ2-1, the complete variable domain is GAGVSQTPSNKVTEKGKYVELRCDPISGHTALYWYRQSLGQGPEFLIYFQGTGAADDSGLPNDRFFAVRPEGSVSTLKIQRTERGDSAVYLCASSYDRGAYNEQFFGPGTRLTVL.